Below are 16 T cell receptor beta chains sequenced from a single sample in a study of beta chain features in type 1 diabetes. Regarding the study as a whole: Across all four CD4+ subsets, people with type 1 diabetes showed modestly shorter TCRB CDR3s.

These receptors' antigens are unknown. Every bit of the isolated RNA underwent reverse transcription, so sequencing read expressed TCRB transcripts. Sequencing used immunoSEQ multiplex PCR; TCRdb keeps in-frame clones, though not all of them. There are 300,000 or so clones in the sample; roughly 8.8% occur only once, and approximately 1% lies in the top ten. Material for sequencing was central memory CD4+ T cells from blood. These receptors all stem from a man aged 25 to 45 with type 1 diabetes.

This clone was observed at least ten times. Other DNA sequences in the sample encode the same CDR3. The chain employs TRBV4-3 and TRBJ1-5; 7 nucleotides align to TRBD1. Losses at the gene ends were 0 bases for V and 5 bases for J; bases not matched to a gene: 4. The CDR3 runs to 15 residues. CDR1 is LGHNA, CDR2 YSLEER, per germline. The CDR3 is CASSQDWTGDQPQHF. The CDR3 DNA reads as TGCGCCAGCAGCCAAGATTGGACAGGAGATCAGCCCCAGCATTTT.

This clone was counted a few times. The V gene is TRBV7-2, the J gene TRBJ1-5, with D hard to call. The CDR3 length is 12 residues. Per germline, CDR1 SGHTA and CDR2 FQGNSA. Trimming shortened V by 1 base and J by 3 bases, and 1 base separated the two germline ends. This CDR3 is CASSLDNQPQHF. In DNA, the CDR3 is TGTGCCAGCAGCTTAGACAATCAGCCCCAGCATTTT. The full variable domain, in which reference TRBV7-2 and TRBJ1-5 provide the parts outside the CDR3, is GAGVSQSPSNKVTEKGKDVELRCDPISGHTALYWYRQSLGQGLEFLIYFQGNSAPDKSGLPSDRFSAERTGGSVSTLTIQRTQQEDSAVYLCASSLDNQPQHFGDGTRLSIL.

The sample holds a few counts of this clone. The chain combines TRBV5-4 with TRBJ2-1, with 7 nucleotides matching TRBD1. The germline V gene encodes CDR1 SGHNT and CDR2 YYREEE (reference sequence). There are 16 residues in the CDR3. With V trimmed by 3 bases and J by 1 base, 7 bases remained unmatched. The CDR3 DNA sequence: TGTGCCAGCAGCTGGGGAAGACAGGGATCCTACAATGAGCAGTTCTTC. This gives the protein CASSWGRQGSYNEQFF.

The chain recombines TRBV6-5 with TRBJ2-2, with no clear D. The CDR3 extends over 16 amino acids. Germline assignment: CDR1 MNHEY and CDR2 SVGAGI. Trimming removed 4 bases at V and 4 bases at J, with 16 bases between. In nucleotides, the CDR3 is TGTGCCAGCAGTTCTCCCGTCGGCACCGGCACCGGGGAGCTGTTTTTT. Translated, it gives CASSSPVGTGTGELFF.

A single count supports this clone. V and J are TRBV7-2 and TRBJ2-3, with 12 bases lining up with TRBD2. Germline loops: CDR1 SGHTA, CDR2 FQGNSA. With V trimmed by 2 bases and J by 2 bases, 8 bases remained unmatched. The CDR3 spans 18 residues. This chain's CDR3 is CASSLMSSGGGHTDTQYF. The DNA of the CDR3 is TGTGCCAGCAGCTTAATGTCTAGCGGGGGGGGACACACAGATACGCAGTATTTT. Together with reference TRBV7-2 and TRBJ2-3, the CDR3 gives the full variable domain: GAGVSQSPSNKVTEKGKDVELRCDPISGHTALYWYRQSLGQGLEFLIYFQGNSAPDKSGLPSDRFSAERTGGSVSTLTIQRTQQEDSAVYLCASSLMSSGGGHTDTQYFGPGTRLTVL.

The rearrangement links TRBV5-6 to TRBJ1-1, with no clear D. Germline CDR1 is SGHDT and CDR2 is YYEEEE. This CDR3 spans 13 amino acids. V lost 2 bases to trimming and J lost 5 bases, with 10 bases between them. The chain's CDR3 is CASSFRKRTEAFF. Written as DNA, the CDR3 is TGTGCCAGCAGCTTTAGGAAGCGGACTGAAGCTTTCTTT.

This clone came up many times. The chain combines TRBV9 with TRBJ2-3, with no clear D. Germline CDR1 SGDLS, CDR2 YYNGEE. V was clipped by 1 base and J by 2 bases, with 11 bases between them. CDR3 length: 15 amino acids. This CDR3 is CASSVTGRDTDTQYF. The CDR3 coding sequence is TGTGCCAGCAGCGTAACTGGGCGAGACACAGATACGCAGTATTTT.

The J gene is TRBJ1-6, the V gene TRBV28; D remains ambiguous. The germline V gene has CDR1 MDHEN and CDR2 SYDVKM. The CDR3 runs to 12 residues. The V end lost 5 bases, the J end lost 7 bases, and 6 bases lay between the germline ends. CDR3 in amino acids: CASSEGNSPLHF. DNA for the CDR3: TGTGCCAGCAGTGAAGGGAATTCACCCCTCCACTTT.

The chain's CDR3 is CASSPDQGRGGALYEQYF. CDR3 coding DNA: TGTGCCAGCTCACCGGATCAAGGTCGGGGGGGCGCACTCTACGAGCAGTACTTC. The chain uses TRBV18 and TRBJ2-7; 8 nucleotides agree with TRBD2. Germline V gene lookup returns CDR1 KGHSH and CDR2 LQKENI. CDR3 length: 18 residues. V was clipped by 3 bases and J by 3 bases; unmatched bases: 16.

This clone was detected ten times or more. CDR3 nucleotides: TGTGCCAGCATGGCAGGGTCGATGAACACTGAAGCTTTCTTT. It encodes CASMAGSMNTEAFF. The chain carries TRBV27 and TRBJ1-1, with a tentative D call TRBD1 (5 bases). The germline V and J ends were trimmed by 7 bases and 0 bases, with 12 bases remaining between them. Germline loops: CDR1 MNHEY, CDR2 SMNVEV (reference sequence). The CDR3 loop spans 14 amino acids.

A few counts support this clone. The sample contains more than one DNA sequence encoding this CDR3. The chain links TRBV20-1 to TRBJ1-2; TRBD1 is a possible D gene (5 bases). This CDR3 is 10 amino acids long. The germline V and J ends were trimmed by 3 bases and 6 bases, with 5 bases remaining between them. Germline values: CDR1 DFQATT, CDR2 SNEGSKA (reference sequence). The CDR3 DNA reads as TGCAGTGCTAGCAGGGATGGCTACACCTTC. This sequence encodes CSASRDGYTF.

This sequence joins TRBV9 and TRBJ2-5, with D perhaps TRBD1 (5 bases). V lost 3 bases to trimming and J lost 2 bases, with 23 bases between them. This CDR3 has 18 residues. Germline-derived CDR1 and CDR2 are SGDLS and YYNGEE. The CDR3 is CASSGRDALGAAQETQYF. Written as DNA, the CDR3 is TGTGCCAGCAGCGGGCGCGATGCCTTAGGGGCCGCTCAAGAGACCCAGTACTTC.

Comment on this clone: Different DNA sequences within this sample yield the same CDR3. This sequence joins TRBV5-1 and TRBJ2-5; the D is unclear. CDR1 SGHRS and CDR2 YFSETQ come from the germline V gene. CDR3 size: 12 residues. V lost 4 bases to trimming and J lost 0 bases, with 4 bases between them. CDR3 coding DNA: TGCGCCAGCAGCGGAAACCAAGAGACCCAGTACTTC. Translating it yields CASSGNQETQYF.

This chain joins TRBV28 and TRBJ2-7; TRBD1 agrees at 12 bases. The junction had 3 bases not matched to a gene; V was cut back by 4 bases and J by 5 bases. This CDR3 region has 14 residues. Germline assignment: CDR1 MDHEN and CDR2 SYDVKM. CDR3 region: CASSSGTGGNEQYF. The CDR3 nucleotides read TGTGCCAGCAGTTCGGGGACAGGGGGCAACGAGCAGTACTTC.

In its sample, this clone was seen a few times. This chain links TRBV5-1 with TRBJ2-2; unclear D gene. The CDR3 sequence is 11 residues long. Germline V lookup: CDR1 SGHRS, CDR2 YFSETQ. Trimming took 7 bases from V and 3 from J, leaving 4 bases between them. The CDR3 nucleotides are TGCGCCAGCGGATACACCGGGGAGCTGTTTTTT. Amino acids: CASGYTGELFF.

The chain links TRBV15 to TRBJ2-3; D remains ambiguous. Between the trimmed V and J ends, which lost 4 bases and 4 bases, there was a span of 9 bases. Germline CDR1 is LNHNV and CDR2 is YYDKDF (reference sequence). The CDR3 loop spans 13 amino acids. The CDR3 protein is CATSTPGPDTQYF. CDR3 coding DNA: TGTGCCACCAGCACCCCGGGCCCAGATACGCAGTATTTT.